The 23 T cell receptor beta chains below all came from one sample that was sequenced in a study of shared clonotypes between healthy human individuals. Some clones are missing from TCRdb's copy, which holds only in-frame ones; the method was immunoSEQ multiplex PCR. This sample has about 1 million clones; roughly 80% occur once, and the top ten carry roughly 1.4%. Sequencing was performed on memory CD4+ T cells sorted from blood. Subset specified: CD45RA-negative fraction. These receptors were collected from a man aged 18 to 29 in good health.

The chain joins TRBV7-9 to TRBJ1-4; D is unresolved. The CDR3 has 14 amino acids. V was trimmed by 0 bases and J by 7 bases, leaving 9 bases between them. The germline gives CDR1 SEHNR, CDR2 FQNEAQ (reference sequence). The CDR3 loop is CASSLAGYGEKLFF. The CDR3 region has the DNA TGTGCCAGCAGCTTAGCGGGGTACGGTGAAAAACTGTTTTTT.

V usage is TRBV6-1 and J usage is TRBJ2-7; 11 nucleotides agree with TRBD2. The J segment lost 12 bases and the V segment lost 6 bases, leaving 10 bases of the junction unmatched. The germline gives CDR1 MNHNS, CDR2 SASEGT. The CDR3 sequence is 13 residues long. CDR3 sequence: CASRGGLAGAGYF. In DNA form, the CDR3 reads TGTGCCAGCAGGGGCGGACTAGCGGGCGCCGGGTACTTC.

V and J are TRBV7-2 and TRBJ2-1; 9 nucleotides align to TRBD2. This CDR3 spans 17 amino acids. In germline, CDR1 is SGHTA, CDR2 FQGNSA. V lost 2 bases to trimming and J lost 1 base; unmatched junction nucleotides: 6. The CDR3 DNA follows: TGTGCCAGCAGCTTAAACCTACTAGCGGGTTCCTACAATGAGCAGTTCTTC. This sequence encodes CASSLNLLAGSYNEQFF.

This rearrangement joins TRBV2 to TRBJ1-5; D may be TRBD1 (5 bases). The CDR3 loop spans 16 amino acids. Germline-derived CDR1 and CDR2 are SNHLY and FYNNEI. Trimming shortened V by 2 bases and J by 2 bases, and 13 bases separated the two germline ends. The CDR3 sequence is CASSERGSWGNQPQHF. The CDR3 DNA follows: TGTGCCAGCAGTGAACGGGGCTCTTGGGGCAATCAGCCCCAGCATTTT. Supplemented by reference TRBV2 and TRBJ1-5, the full variable domain reads EPEVTQTPSHQVTQMGQEVILRCVPISNHLYFYWYRQILGQKVEFLVSFYNNEISEKSEIFDDQFSVERPDGSNFTLKIRSTKLEDSAMYFCASSERGSWGNQPQHFGDGTRLSIL.

This sequence joins TRBV7-2 and TRBJ1-3, with 7 bases matching TRBD1. J gave up 0 bases and V 2 bases, and 1 base lay outside the gene matches. Germline values: CDR1 SGHTA, CDR2 FQGNSA. This CDR3 has 15 amino acids. The CDR3 loop is CASSLTGVSGNTIYF. The CDR3 DNA follows: TGTGCCAGCAGCTTAACAGGGGTCTCTGGAAACACCATATATTTT.

J is TRBJ2-7 and V is TRBV6-5; D is perhaps TRBD1 (7 bases). Germline V CDR1 and CDR2: MNHEY, SVGAGI. V was trimmed by 6 bases and J by 4 bases, leaving 19 bases between them. CDR3 length equals 15 residues. This chain's CDR3 is CASRDPQGGPYEQYF. The CDR3 DNA reads as TGTGCCAGCAGGGACCCCCAGGGGGGACCTTACGAGCAGTACTTC.

The rearrangement joins TRBV7-8 to TRBJ1-6, with D maybe TRBD1 (5 bases). This CDR3 spans 15 amino acids. Germline V gene lookup returns CDR1 SGHVS and CDR2 FQNEAQ. Trimming pared 2 bases from V and 7 bases from J, leaving 12 bases between. CDR3 in DNA: TGTGCCAGCAGCTTAAGAGGGGCAGAGAATTCACCCCTCCACTTT. Protein sequence: CASSLRGAENSPLHF.

This clone was recorded a few times. The rearrangement uses TRBV11-2 and TRBJ2-5, with D unresolved. The CDR3 consists of 13 residues. Germline V CDR1 and CDR2: SGHAT, FQNNGV. Trimming pared 7 bases from V and 5 bases from J, leaving 14 bases between. CDR3 in DNA: TGTGCCAGCACCGCCCTTCTTCGGGAGACCCAGTACTTC. It is translated as CASTALLRETQYF.

This clone has more than one count but fewer than ten. The genes are TRBV19 and TRBJ1-5; D may be TRBD1 (6 bases). Trimming cost V 3 bases and J 4 bases, with 13 bases left between them. The germline V gene has CDR1 LNHDA and CDR2 SQIVND (reference sequence). This CDR3 is built from 15 residues. CDR3 nucleotide sequence: TGTGCCAGTAGTATCGGAGGGCAGGGGAATCAGCCCCAGCATTTT. Protein sequence: CASSIGGQGNQPQHF.

The V gene is TRBV7-9, the J gene TRBJ2-7; the D is unclear. Germline CDR1 reads SEHNR; CDR2 reads FQNEAQ (reference sequence). The ends were cut back, 5 bases at V and 5 bases at J, with 7 bases in the middle. CDR3 size: 11 residues. In DNA form, the CDR3 reads TGTGCCAGCAGCCAAAGAGACGAGCAGTACTTC. It specifies CASSQRDEQYF.

This clone was observed a handful of times. V and J are TRBV10-3 and TRBJ2-5; D unclear. The V and J ends lost 4 bases and 3 bases respectively, with 9 bases between them. The germline V gene has CDR1 ENHRY and CDR2 SYGVKD. CDR3 length equals 13 residues. This CDR3 reads CAISGNSKETQYF. The CDR3 nucleotides read TGTGCCATCAGTGGTAACAGTAAAGAGACCCAGTACTTC.

The CDR3 reads CASRRQGEKNTEAFF. The DNA for the CDR3 is TGTGCCAGCAGGAGACAGGGGGAAAAAAACACTGAAGCTTTCTTT. The chain combines TRBV6-1 with TRBJ1-1; 9 positions match TRBD1. V lost 6 bases, J lost 2 bases, and 7 bases stayed unmatched. The CDR3 runs 15 residues. Germline V CDR1 and CDR2: MNHNS, SASEGT.

This clone was seen a few times. The chain recombines TRBV18 with TRBJ1-1, with 7 nucleotides matching TRBD1. Unmatched junction bases numbered 6, after V lost 5 bases and J lost 0 bases. From germline, CDR1 is KGHSH and CDR2 LQKENI. The CDR3 totals 15 residues. For the CDR3, the DNA is TGTGCCAGCTCAGTACAGGGGACGGTGAACACTGAAGCTTTCTTT. Translation gives CASSVQGTVNTEAFF.

This clone was counted a few times. This sequence joins TRBV19 and TRBJ1-2, with D unresolved. Germline-derived CDR1 and CDR2 are LNHDA and SQIVND (reference sequence). The CDR3 contains 17 residues. The V gene lost 0 bases and the J gene lost 8 bases, with 22 bases spanning the gap. The chain's CDR3 is CASSIDQTQRAGPGYTF. CDR3 in DNA: TGTGCCAGTAGTATAGATCAAACTCAACGGGCAGGACCCGGCTACACCTTC. Full variable domain (rest looked up from reference TRBV19 and TRBJ1-2): DGGITQSPKYLFRKEGQNVTLSCEQNLNHDAMYWYRQDPGQGLRLIYYSQIVNDFQKGDIAEGYSVSREKKESFPLTVTSAQKNPTAFYLCASSIDQTQRAGPGYTFGSGTRLTVV.

The chain has TRBV28 and TRBJ2-5; TRBD2 aligns across 13 bases. This CDR3 contains 19 residues. CDR1 and CDR2 (germline): MDHEN, SYDVKM. Germline trimming cut 3 bases from V and 4 bases from J; bases unmatched to any gene: 14. The CDR3 nucleotides read TGTGCCAGCAGTTTCCCCCCGGGACTAGCGGGGAAAACATCAGAGACCCAGTACTTC. Translation: CASSFPPGLAGKTSETQYF.

This clone was counted ten times or more. This chain uses TRBV5-4 with TRBJ2-3, with 9 positions matching TRBD2. The ends lost 5 bases at V and 5 bases at J; junction bases unmatched: 9. In germline, CDR1 is SGHNT, CDR2 YYREEE (reference sequence). CDR3 length equals 15 residues. The CDR3 loop reads CASSQTPTSGDTQYF. The DNA of the CDR3 is TGTGCCAGCAGTCAAACTCCGACTAGCGGAGATACGCAGTATTTT.

The chain couples TRBV6-6 to TRBJ1-6, with 8 nucleotides matching TRBD1. V gave up 6 bases and J gave up 8 bases; unmatched junction bases: 6. The CDR3 contains 14 residues. Germline V CDR1 and CDR2: MNHNY, SVGAGI (reference sequence). The CDR3 loop is CASRMTGEYSPLHF. The CDR3 bases are TGTGCCAGCAGGATGACAGGGGAATATTCACCCCTCCACTTT.

The rearrangement uses TRBV18 and TRBJ1-1, with 7 bases that match TRBD1. Per germline, CDR1 KGHSH and CDR2 LQKENI. Trimming removed 4 bases from V and 1 base from J; junction bases left unmatched: 6. The CDR3 is made up of 15 amino acids. In DNA form, the CDR3 reads TGTGCCAGCTCACTACAGGGGACGGCGAACACTGAAGCTTTCTTT. It specifies CASSLQGTANTEAFF.

V and J are TRBV6-5 and TRBJ2-7, with D perhaps TRBD1 (5 bases). V lost 5 bases to trimming and J lost 7 bases, with 18 bases between them. Germline V CDR1 and CDR2: MNHEY, SVGAGI. The CDR3 covers 14 residues. CDR3 DNA sequence: TGTGCCAGCAGTCCCTGGGGCTCCCCGAGGGAGCAGTACTTC. It is translated as CASSPWGSPREQYF.

The V and J genes are TRBV4-3 and TRBJ1-1; possibly TRBD1 for D (5 bases). Germline values: CDR1 LGHNA, CDR2 YSLEER. Trimming removed 1 base from V and 6 bases from J, with 9 bases in between. The length of the CDR3 is 13 residues. This chain's CDR3 is CASSQGLRAEAFF. In DNA, the CDR3 is TGCGCCAGCAGCCAAGGCCTCAGGGCTGAAGCTTTCTTT.

The chain is built from TRBV7-2 and TRBJ2-3, with D perhaps matching TRBD1 or TRBD2 (5 bases each). Germline-derived CDR1 and CDR2 are SGHTA and FQGNSA. Trimming pared 2 bases from V and 4 bases from J, leaving 13 bases between. This CDR3 spans 15 amino acids. CDR3 DNA sequence: TGTGCCAGCAGCTTATCTTGGGGGAAGGCAGATACGCAGTATTTT. Its protein is CASSLSWGKADTQYF. The full variable domain, rest sourced from reference TRBV7-2 and TRBJ2-3, is GAGVSQSPSNKVTEKGKDVELRCDPISGHTALYWYRQSLGQGLEFLIYFQGNSAPDKSGLPSDRFSAERTGGSVSTLTIQRTQQEDSAVYLCASSLSWGKADTQYFGPGTRLTVL.

The table lists this clone with many counts. The rearrangement joins TRBV11-2 to TRBJ2-7, with D unresolved. The CDR3 covers 15 residues. V was pared by 1 base and J by 3 bases, with 13 bases between. Germline V gene lookup returns CDR1 SGHAT and CDR2 FQNNGV. DNA for the CDR3: TGTGCCAGCAGCTTAGGGCCAGACCGTAGCTACGAGCAGTACTTC. This translates into CASSLGPDRSYEQYF.

This rearrangement joins TRBV19 to TRBJ2-7; D gene uncertain. V lost 1 base to trimming and J lost 6 bases, with 19 bases between them. Germline assignment: CDR1 LNHDA and CDR2 SQIVND (reference sequence). The CDR3 is 16 residues long. CDR3 amino acids: CASSIGLGGRPAEQYF. CDR3 DNA sequence: TGTGCCAGTAGTATAGGGTTAGGCGGCCGACCAGCCGAGCAGTACTTC.